Below are 10 T cell receptor beta chains sequenced from a single sample in a study of T cell changes during pregnancy in multiple sclerosis. The table came from immunoSEQ multiplex PCR; TCRdb's copy has only in-frame clones and leaves some out. The sample contains approximately 90,000 clones, approximately 89% of which appear only once. The input for sequencing was peripheral blood, taken in the first trimester of pregnancy. Receptors originate from a female donor with multiple sclerosis, enrolled in a pregnancy study.

The chain couples TRBV6-1 to TRBJ2-5, with 9 bases aligning to TRBD2. CDR1 and CDR2 (germline): MNHNS, SASEGT. There are 15 residues in the CDR3. Trimming cost V 3 bases and J 1 base; bases outside gene matches: 3. In DNA form, the CDR3 reads TGTGCCAGCAGTGATAATAGCGGGAGCCAAGAGACCCAGTACTTC. The encoded protein is CASSDNSGSQETQYF.

J is TRBJ1-2 and V is TRBV7-9, with 8 bases identical to TRBD1. V gave up 1 base and J gave up 4 bases; unmatched junction bases: 5. Germline V CDR1 and CDR2: SEHNR, FQNEAQ (reference sequence). The CDR3 is 15 residues long. The CDR3, as DNA: TGTGCCAGCAGCTTAGGGGACAGGATATTCTATGGCTACACCTTC. It specifies CASSLGDRIFYGYTF.

The chain is built from TRBV5-1 and TRBJ1-2; D is possibly TRBD1 (5 bases). The CDR3 runs 15 residues. Germline V lookup: CDR1 SGHRS, CDR2 YFSETQ. V was pared by 2 bases and J by 4 bases, with 15 bases between. The CDR3 bases are TGCGCCAGCAGCTTAGGCCCACCCGGGGGCTATGGCTACACCTTC. Translated, it gives CASSLGPPGGYGYTF.

The chain is built from TRBV4-3 and TRBJ2-1; a possible D gene is TRBD2 (6 bases). Looked up from germline, CDR1 is LGHNA and CDR2 is YSLEER. Trimming pared 1 base from V and 8 bases from J, leaving 18 bases between. The CDR3 consists of 16 residues. Written as DNA, the CDR3 is TGCGCCAGCAGCCAAGGTGACGGGAGCACCTGGGATGAGCAGTTCTTC. Translation: CASSQGDGSTWDEQFF.

A single count supports this clone. The V gene is TRBV5-6, the J gene TRBJ2-5; perhaps TRBD2 as D (6 bases). CDR1 and CDR2 (germline): SGHDT, YYEEEE. The germline V and J ends were trimmed by 2 bases and 5 bases, with 13 bases remaining between them. The CDR3 is 14 residues long. The CDR3 DNA reads TGTGCCAGCAGCTTCCTTGGGGAGGCGGAGACCCAGTACTTC. This codes for CASSFLGEAETQYF. Together with reference TRBV5-6 and TRBJ2-5, the CDR3 gives the full variable domain: DAGVTQSPTHLIKTRGQQVTLRCSPKSGHDTVSWYQQALGQGPQFIFQYYEEEERQRGNFPDRFSGHQFPNYSSELNVNALLLGDSALYLCASSFLGEAETQYFGPGTRLLVL.

The rearrangement joins TRBV6-5 to TRBJ1-3; D remains unclear. The CDR3 covers 16 residues. From germline, CDR1 is MNHEY and CDR2 SVGAGI. V was shortened by 0 bases and J by 0 bases, with 9 bases between the two germline ends. CDR3 sequence: CASSYSADYSGNTIYF. CDR3 nucleotide sequence: TGTGCCAGCAGTTACTCTGCCGACTACTCTGGAAACACCATATATTTT.

The CDR3 loop is CASRGVFWNTEAFF. For the CDR3, the DNA is TGTGCCAGTAGAGGGGTTTTCTGGAACACTGAAGCTTTCTTT. The genes are TRBV19 and TRBJ1-1, with a possible D match to TRBD1 (5 bases). V shed 6 bases and J shed 1 base, with 12 bases lying between them. This CDR3 has 14 residues. The germline V gene encodes CDR1 LNHDA and CDR2 SQIVND (reference sequence).

A word on this clone: A read error is likely, as this CDR3 ends without the conserved phenylalanine or tryptophan. The limits of the CDR3 on the DNA are not certain, so only TCRdb's listed CDR3 is given. The V and J genes are TRBV19 and TRBJ2-7; the table's TRBD1 call for D was not verified on the DNA. The germline gives CDR1 LNHDA, CDR2 SQIVND (reference sequence). Both ends counted, the CDR3 spans 11 residues. The CDR3: CASYPDKSFVG.

The V and J genes are TRBV7-3 and TRBJ1-2; D call uncertain. V was pared by 0 bases and J by 4 bases, with 9 bases between. Germline assignment: CDR1 SGHTA and CDR2 FQGTGA. This CDR3 is 14 amino acids long. DNA for the CDR3: TGTGCCAGCAGCTTAACGGTGGGCAGCTATGGCTACACCTTC. It codes for CASSLTVGSYGYTF.

The rearrangement joins TRBV28 to TRBJ2-6; no clear D. The germline V gene has CDR1 MDHEN and CDR2 SYDVKM. The ends were cut back, 7 bases at V and 0 bases at J, with 10 bases in the middle. This CDR3 contains 15 residues. The CDR3 sequence: CASKTRGSGANVLTF. For the CDR3, the DNA is TGTGCCAGCAAAACCCGAGGCTCTGGGGCCAACGTCCTGACTTTC.